This section outlines one T cell receptor (beta chain) sequence together with its context. The junction differs from germline at one of its ends, possibly a read error. Treg sorting used a CD4+CD25+CD127-/low gate. In germline, CDR1 is DFQATT, CDR2 SNEGSKA (reference sequence). This CDR3 region has 15 residues. Full-length variable regions came from constant-region reverse primers plus semi-nested Nested Universal Primer A PCR. TCRdb independently ran MiXCR on the 5' RACE reads; one entry per CDR3 protein. The top ten hold 2% to 2.5% of the sample, which has about 57,000 distinct CDR3 sequences, 26% seen once.

Material: tumor-infiltrating Tregs sorted from the breast tumor. The chain employs TRBV20-1 and TRBJ1-1; no firm D call. The receptor was isolated from a female donor with breast cancer. The CDR3 protein is CSARGGGPESQGALF. For the CDR3, the DNA is TGCAGTGCTAGAGGTGGAGGACCGGAATCCCAAGGAGCTCTCTTT.